The present T cell receptor (beta chain) was sequenced within a study of OX40 agonist ivuxolimab in advanced cancers. Turning to the study itself: Patients were infused with ivuxolimab every 2 weeks at 0.01 to 10 mg/kg. Prior therapy, whether anti-PD-1, anti-PD-L1 or anti-CTLA-4, was allowed, and roughly 41% had some.

The CDR3 is 15 amino acids. V lost 6 bases and J lost 5, with 16 bases in between. CDR1 SNHLY and CDR2 FYNNEI come from the germline V gene. The method was immunoSEQ multiplex PCR; TCRdb's version includes in-frame clones alone and lacks a portion of them. The table shows 40,000 to 45,000 clones, with 82% occurring only once. Findings and caveats of the study: CD4+ T cells averaged fewer expanded clones than CD8+ T cells.

Blood specimens came from baseline, cycle 4 day 1, and cycle 7 day 1. About this clone itself: Its antigen remains unidentified.

The specimen comprised CD4+ or CD8+ T cells sorted from blood, sampled in a trial of the OX40 agonist ivuxolimab. The receptor was derived from an adult with an advanced solid tumor such as melanoma, head and neck, liver or kidney cancer. The genes are TRBV2 and TRBJ2-2, with a weak D call TRBD1 (5 bases). This CDR3 reads CASRETAYYTGELFF. CDR3 DNA: TGTGCCAGCAGGGAGACAGCATACTATACCGGGGAGCTGTTTTTT.